This TCR beta chain was documented in a study of EBV T-cell therapy then PD-1 blockade in nasopharyngeal carcinoma. Time point denoted: 266 days after commencement of treatment, after nivolumab therapy. Noted treatment: AdE1-LMPpoly-expanded autologous EBV-specific T-cell therapy followed by anti-PD-1 nivolumab. The CDR3 contains 15 residues. Trimming at V came to 0 bases and at J to 4 bases, leaving 1 base not matched to a gene. In germline, CDR1 is LGHNA, CDR2 YNFKEQ. The assay was immunoSEQ multiplex PCR, and TCRdb's table has in-frame clones only and misses some. This sample has about 20,000 clones, with roughly 80% found just once. With regard to this clone: Its specificity is unknown.

The sample in question was CD8+ T cells from blood, obtained around day 270 from a patient whose treatment included autologous EBV-specific T cells and nivolumab. The sequence derives from a middle-aged man with nasopharyngeal carcinoma. This rearrangement joins TRBV4-2 to TRBJ2-3; 10 positions match TRBD2. The chain's CDR3 is CASSQDSGGPDTQYF. Written as DNA, the CDR3 is TGTGCCAGCAGCCAAGATAGCGGGGGGCCAGATACGCAGTATTTT.